This record looks at one T cell receptor beta chain sequence and its context. What it recognizes is unknown. The sample belongs to a study of beta chain features in type 1 diabetes. Study-level findings and limits: Shorter TCRB CDR3s, moderately but significantly so, were found in Type 1 diabetes patients in all four CD4+ subsets.

The CDR3 has 15 residues. Trimming left V 4 bases short and J 2 bases short, with 16 bases between. Germline CDR1 reads SGDLS; CDR2 reads YYNGEE. Every isolated RNA sample was fully reverse transcribed, so sequencing captured expressed TCRB transcripts. Sequencing was performed with immunoSEQ multiplex PCR; in TCRdb, only in-frame clones are kept and a portion is missing. The table records hundreds of thousands of clones, around 28% of them present only once. This clonotype originated in a man aged 18-30 years in good health. The V call is TRBV9, the J call TRBJ2-7; D gene ambiguous. Sequenced input: naive CD4+ T cells from blood. The CDR3 loop is CASSLGLTKTYEQYF. The CDR3 DNA reads as TGTGCCAGCAGCCTCGGGCTGACGAAAACCTACGAGCAGTACTTC.